This T cell receptor (beta chain) was identified in a study of T cells of healthy individuals. TCRdb ran MiXCR on the 5' RACE reads and lists one entry per CDR3 protein. This sample has approximately 52,000 distinct CDR3 sequences, with approximately 14% found just once. This sequence originates from a human donor in good health.

The CDR3 sequence: CASSYFGQPNQPQHF. CDR3 sequence (DNA): TGTGCCAGCAGTTACTTTGGACAGCCCAATCAGCCCCAGCATTTT. The rearrangement uses TRBV6-2 or TRBV6-3 and TRBJ1-5, with D perhaps matching TRBD1 (6 bases). The germline gives CDR1 MNHEY, CDR2 SVGEGT. The length of the CDR3 is 15 residues. V lost 1 base and J 3 bases, leaving 10 bases between the germline ends.